This T cell receptor (beta chain) appears in the sequencing data of a study of CD8 T cells in acute hepatitis C reinfection (dated by TCRdb to 2020 to 2023). For context, the study as a whole: This study examined the TCRbeta repertoire of CD8+ T cells that recognize the HCV NS3-1073 epitope, both during acute infection and after viral clearance. Paired acute and follow-up samples were contributed by four of the spontaneous resolvers.

The research as a whole found: Regardless of outcome, roughly 13 public clonotypes were found, and one public clonotype used V04-02/J02-02. All groups showed preferential use of the TRBV04 and TRBV06 gene families, a pattern that overrepresentation in the naive pool did not explain. NS3-1073 specific repertoires were highly diverse, with no significant diversity differences between acute resolver, follow-up resolver and acute chronic samples. No follow-up repertoires were available for chronically infected subjects, since NS3-1073 specific cells were too rare to be sorted. Few CDR3 sequences were shared with other epitopes, and differences in sequencing approaches may have limited exact matching. Because bulk sequencing was performed on the TCRbeta chain only, alphabeta pairing of public clonotypes could not be determined.

Genomic DNA was extracted from FACS-sorted cells, and TCRbeta chain sequencing was performed through the commercial immunoSEQ service. The authors processed their data as follows. The repertoire data were analyzed using ImmunoSEQ Analyzer software v3.0 and R v3.5.1. Only productive rearrangements were analyzed, because any sequences with stop codons or out-of-frame rearrangements were filtered out. The sequencing provider supplied the metrics for Simpson diversity, Shannon entropy, CDR3 length and nucleotide addition. Clonotypes were grouped by frequency into dominant, sub-dominant, low or lowest abundance categories, and clonotypes below 0.1% were left out of most analyses. A CDR3 amino acid clonotype was designated public if detected in at least two subjects at a cumulative frequency of at least 0.5%. Entries here come from immuneACCESS through TCRdb and include only in-frame sequences with V and J called. Some clones fail to appear in such tables; in the studies checked, an unresolved V gene covers under half of the shortfall, and the cause of the remainder is unknown. The DNA was the basis for D and trimming; V, J and clone size are from that table. The sample contains 30,000 to 40,000 clones, about 87% of them found a single time. 0.5% of the sample is taken by the ten largest.

Explained via the paper, the time point label denotes: naive CD8 control sorted from an acute-time-point sample. Enrolled in the Montreal Hepatitis C Cohort (HEPCO) in Canada, the donors were people who inject drugs, and these donors were followed every 3 months. Acute primary HCV infection was defined by a positive HCV RNA or antibody test following a negative test within the previous 24 weeks. Antibodies against CD3, CD8 and CD45RO were used for surface staining, and dead cells were excluded with an aqua fixable dye. The cohort also included about 6 subjects who developed chronic infection, defined as HCV RNA positivity at 24 weeks. Once thawed from cryostorage, peripheral blood mononuclear cells underwent negative selection via the MACS CD8+ T cell Isolation Kit to obtain CD8+ T cells. A BD FACSAria II cell sorter was used to sort the cells. Note on this clone: Its antigen has not been determined. Base-call qualities are not available, and no considerably larger clone is one nucleotide away.

CDR1 SNHLY and CDR2 FYNNEI are derived from the germline V gene. Including cysteine and phenylalanine, the CDR3 has 17 amino acids. The entry retains the CDR3 DNA only, 51 bases that are in frame from base 1. The junction carries 21 bases between V and J, which are trimmed by 7 bases and 2 bases respectively. This receptor chain uses TRBV2 and TRBJ2-1, with the D gene possibly TRBD1 or TRBD2, each one fitting 7 bases. Input material: naive CD8+ T cells from PBMCs. Taken with the paper, the label for cell subset or site translates to: sorted total naive CD45RO-negative CD8+ T cells. This clonotype was sampled from a man younger than 40 with chronic hepatitis C. For the CDR3, the sequence is CASTGGPQGGPYNEQFF. The DNA sequence is as follows: TGTGCCAGCACGGGGGGCCCCCAGGGGGGGCCCTACAATGAGCAGTTCTTC.